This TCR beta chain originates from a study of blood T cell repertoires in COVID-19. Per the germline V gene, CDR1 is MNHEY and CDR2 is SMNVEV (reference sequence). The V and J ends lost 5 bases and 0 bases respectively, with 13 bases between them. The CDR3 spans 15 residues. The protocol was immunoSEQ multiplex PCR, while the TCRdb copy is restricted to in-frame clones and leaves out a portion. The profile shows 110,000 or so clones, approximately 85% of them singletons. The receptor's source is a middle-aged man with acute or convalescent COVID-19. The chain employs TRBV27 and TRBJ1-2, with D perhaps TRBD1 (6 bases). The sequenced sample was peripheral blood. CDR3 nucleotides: TGTGCCAGCAGTACACAGGGACAAGCTAACTATGGCTACACCTTC. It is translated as CASSTQGQANYGYTF.